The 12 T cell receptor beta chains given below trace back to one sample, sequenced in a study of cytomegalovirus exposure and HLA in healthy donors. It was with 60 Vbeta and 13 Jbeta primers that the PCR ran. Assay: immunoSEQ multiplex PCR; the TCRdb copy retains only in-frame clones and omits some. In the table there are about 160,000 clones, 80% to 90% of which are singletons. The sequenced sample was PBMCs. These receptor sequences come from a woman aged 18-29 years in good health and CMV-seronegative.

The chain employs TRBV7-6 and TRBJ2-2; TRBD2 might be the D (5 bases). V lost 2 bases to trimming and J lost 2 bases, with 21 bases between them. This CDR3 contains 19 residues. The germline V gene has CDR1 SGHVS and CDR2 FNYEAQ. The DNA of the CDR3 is TGTGCCAGCAGCTTACCCCCAAGTTCAGACTATTTCAACACCGGGGAGCTGTTTTTT. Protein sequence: CASSLPPSSDYFNTGELFF.

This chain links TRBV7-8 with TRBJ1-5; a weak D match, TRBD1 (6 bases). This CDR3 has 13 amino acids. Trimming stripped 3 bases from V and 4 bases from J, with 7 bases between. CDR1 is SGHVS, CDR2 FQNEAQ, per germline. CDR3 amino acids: CASSFQGNQPQHF. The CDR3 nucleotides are TGTGCCAGCAGCTTTCAGGGGAATCAGCCCCAGCATTTT.

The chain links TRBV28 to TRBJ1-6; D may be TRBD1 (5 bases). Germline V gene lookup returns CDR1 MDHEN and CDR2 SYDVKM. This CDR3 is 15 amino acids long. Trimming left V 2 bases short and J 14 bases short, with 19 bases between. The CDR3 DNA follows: TGTGCCAGCAGTTTAAGGGGCAGTCCCCTCTTTACCCTCCACTTT. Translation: CASSLRGSPLFTLHF.

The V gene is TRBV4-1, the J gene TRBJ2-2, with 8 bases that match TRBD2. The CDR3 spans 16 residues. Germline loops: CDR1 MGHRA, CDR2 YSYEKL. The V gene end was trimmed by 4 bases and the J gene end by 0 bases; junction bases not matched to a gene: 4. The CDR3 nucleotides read TGCGCCAGCAGCCCTGGACTAGCCCCGAACACCGGGGAGCTGTTTTTT. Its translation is CASSPGLAPNTGELFF.

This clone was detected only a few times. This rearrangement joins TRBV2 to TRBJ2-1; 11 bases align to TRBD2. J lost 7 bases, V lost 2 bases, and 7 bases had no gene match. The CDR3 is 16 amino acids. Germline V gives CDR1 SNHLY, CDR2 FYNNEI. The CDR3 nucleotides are TGTGCCAGCAGTGAATTGGCTAGCGGGGGGTGGAATGAGCAGTTCTTC. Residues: CASSELASGGWNEQFF.

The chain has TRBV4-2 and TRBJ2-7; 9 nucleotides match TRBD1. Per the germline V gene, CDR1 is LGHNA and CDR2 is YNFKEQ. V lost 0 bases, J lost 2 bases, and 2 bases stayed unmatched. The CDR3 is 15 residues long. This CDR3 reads CASSQEGQGPYEQYF. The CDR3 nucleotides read TGTGCCAGCAGCCAAGAGGGACAGGGACCCTACGAGCAGTACTTC.

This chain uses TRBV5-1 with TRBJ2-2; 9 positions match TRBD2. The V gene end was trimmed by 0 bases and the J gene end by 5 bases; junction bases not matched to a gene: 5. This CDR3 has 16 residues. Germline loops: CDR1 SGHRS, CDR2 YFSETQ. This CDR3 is CASSLAERGVTGELFF. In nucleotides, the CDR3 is TGCGCCAGCAGCTTGGCCGAGCGGGGGGTTACCGGGGAGCTGTTTTTT.

The CDR3 spells CASSQGRNTEAFF. The CDR3 nucleotides are TGCGCCAGCAGCCAAGGCAGGAACACTGAAGCTTTCTTT. V is TRBV4-1 and J is TRBJ1-1, with D uncertain. The V end was cut by 1 base, the J end by 1 base, with 4 bases between. The CDR3 runs 13 residues. Germline V gene sequence: CDR1 MGHRA, CDR2 YSYEKL.

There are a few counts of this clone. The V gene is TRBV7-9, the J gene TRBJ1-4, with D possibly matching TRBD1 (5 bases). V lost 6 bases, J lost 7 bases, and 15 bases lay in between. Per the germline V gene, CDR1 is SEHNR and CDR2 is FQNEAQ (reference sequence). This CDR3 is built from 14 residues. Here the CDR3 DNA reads TGTGCCAGCAGACTCCAGGGATTAGGTGAAAAACTGTTTTTT. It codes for CASRLQGLGEKLFF.

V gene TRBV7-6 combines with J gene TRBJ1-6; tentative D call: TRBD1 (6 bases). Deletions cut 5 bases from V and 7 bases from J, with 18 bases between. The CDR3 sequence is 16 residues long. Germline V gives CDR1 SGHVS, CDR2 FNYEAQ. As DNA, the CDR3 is TGTGCCAGCAGCGACGAGCAGGGGACGGGGAATTCACCCCTCCACTTT. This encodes CASSDEQGTGNSPLHF.

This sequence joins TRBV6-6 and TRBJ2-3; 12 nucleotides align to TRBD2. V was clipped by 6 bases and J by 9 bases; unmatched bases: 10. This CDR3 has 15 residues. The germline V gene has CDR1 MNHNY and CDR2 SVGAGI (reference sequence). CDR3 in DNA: TGTGCCAGCAGCAAAGGACTAGCGGGAATGGAAACGCAGTATTTT. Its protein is CASSKGLAGMETQYF.

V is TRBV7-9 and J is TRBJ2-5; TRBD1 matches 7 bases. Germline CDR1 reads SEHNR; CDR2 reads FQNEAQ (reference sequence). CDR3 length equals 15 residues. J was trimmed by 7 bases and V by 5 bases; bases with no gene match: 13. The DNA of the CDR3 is TGTGCCAGCAGCCTGATCCTGACAGGGAAAGGGACCCAGTACTTC. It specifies CASSLILTGKGTQYF.